This T cell receptor beta chain was captured by sequencing in a study of CD8 T cells in ankylosing spondylitis. Germline assignment: CDR1 MNHNS and CDR2 SASEGT. V gave up 5 bases and J gave up 7 bases, with 12 bases separating them. The CDR3 spans 13 residues. A note on this clonotype: Antigen specificity is unknown.

Study-wide points: Characteristic, it appeared, of ankylosing spondylitis blood was a TCR beta motif of roughly 8 highly homologous variants.

Each TCR beta library was made by quantitative 5'-RACE that incorporated molecular barcodes. TCRdb re-analysed the 5' RACE reads in MiXCR, keeping a single row per CDR3 protein. The sample records over 600,000 distinct CDR3 sequences, around 19% being singletons. The sequence was obtained from a male donor with ankylosing spondylitis. The specimen sequenced was blood, either unsorted or a sorted T cell fraction (not recorded which). The rearrangement uses TRBV6-1 and TRBJ1-3; D remains unclear. The CDR3 protein is CASSRTVTNTIYF. The CDR3 coding sequence is TGTGCCAGCAGTCGAACCGTCACGAACACCATATATTTT.